The rows below give T cell receptor beta chains drawn from one sample of a study of T cells after yellow fever vaccination. TCRdb used MiXCR to reprocess the 5' RACE reads, holding one entry per CDR3 protein. Counted here are tens of thousands of distinct CDR3 sequences, around 7% occurring once; the ten biggest clones make up 24%. The specimen was CD8+ T cells not binding an NS4B(214-222) dextramer, sorted from PBMCs, collected roughly 47 days after the first yellow fever vaccination. Receptor source: a man between 18 and 35 years old who received the YFV17D yellow fever vaccine. Each CDR3 is given with its conserved first and last residue. The listing skips clone size in some rows; elsewhere it reads once, few, many or a size class.

abundance | j_gene | v_gene | CDR3aa
many | TRBJ2-2 | TRBV29-1 | CSVVRRGSNTGELFF
many | TRBJ2-1 | TRBV27 | CASSLASSYNEQFF
. | TRBJ2-7 | TRBV11-2 | CASSAHPSEQYF
. | TRBJ2-1 | TRBV5-4 | CASSFGGSNEQFF
few | TRBJ2-3 | TRBV20-1 | CSASREGRGWDTQYF
. | TRBJ1-4 | TRBV4-3 | CASSGGFGASMNEKLFF
many | TRBJ2-1 | TRBV19 | CASTAGRGMYNEQFF
many | TRBJ2-1 | TRBV11-2 | CASSLGGGADYNEQFF
few | TRBJ2-3 | TRBV2 | CASSARGQDTDTQYF
many | TRBJ2-4 | TRBV4-1 | CASSQLMGGQEYF
few | TRBJ2-5 | TRBV12-3/TRBV12-4 | CASTDLAGAQETQYF
many | TRBJ2-7 | TRBV6-5 | CASSSSSYEQYF
few | TRBJ1-1 | TRBV29-1 | CSVATGNTEAFF
few | TRBJ1-1 | TRBV29-1 | CSVYHRGFTEAFF
many | TRBJ1-2 | TRBV4-1 | CASSQEGTYNYGYTF
many | TRBJ1-1 | TRBV7-2 | CASSLANFGGNTEAFF
many | TRBJ2-5 | TRBV5-1 | CASSLYRTSETQYF
few | TRBJ1-2 | TRBV12-3/TRBV12-4 | CASREGGQSPWDRGYTF
many | TRBJ2-5 | TRBV5-1 | CASSPALEQETQYF
. | TRBJ2-4 | TRBV5-6 | CASSQSLFGNIQYF
few | TRBJ1-1 | TRBV6-5 | CASSYSPSFTEAFF
few | TRBJ2-3 | TRBV7-2 | CASGSPRLAGGEDTQYF
. | TRBJ1-2 | TRBV4-3 | CASSQGKRAAYTF
. | TRBJ2-5 | TRBV12-3/TRBV12-4 | CASTSGQGKETQYF
many | TRBJ1-1 | TRBV5-1 | CASSPWTVNEAFF
many | TRBJ2-1 | TRBV4-3 | CASSPLRLYNEQFF
many | TRBJ1-2 | TRBV7-8 | CASSEGQGIYGYTF
many | TRBJ2-2 | TRBV11-2 | CASWGGLALTGELFF
. | TRBJ1-4 | TRBV7-3 | CASSFGGTGVPPGEKLFF
. | TRBJ2-5 | TRBV12-3/TRBV12-4 | CASRLAGGSETQYF
many | TRBJ2-3 | TRBV2 | CASRRDGGTDTQYF
few | TRBJ1-1 | TRBV4-1 | CASSQGRHTNTEAFF
. | TRBJ1-6 | TRBV6-1 | CASSKGGTVSYNSPLHF
many | TRBJ2-2 | TRBV27 | CASSIPGQPAGELFF
. | TRBJ1-1 | TRBV6-1 | CASRHRGRDTEAFF
. | TRBJ1-6 | TRBV7-9 | CASSHPERSPLHF
few | TRBJ1-1 | TRBV5-4 | CASSVWGTEAFF
few | TRBJ2-2 | TRBV13 | CASSLGISNTGELFF
many | TRBJ1-1 | TRBV29-1 | CSVGDRLSFF
many | TRBJ2-7 | TRBV5-1 | CAGRTDEQYF
many | TRBJ2-1 | TRBV24-1 | CATSDLNFEQFF
. | TRBJ2-3 | TRBV25-1 | CASSDALSGLAVFADTQYF
many | TRBJ1-6 | TRBV21-1 | CASSKEGFSPLHF
many | TRBJ1-1 | TRBV12-3/TRBV12-4 | CASTQGGANTEAFF
. | TRBJ2-7 | TRBV4-2 | CASSHTQGRPAEQYF
. | TRBJ2-1 | TRBV7-2 | CASLGLAGGNEQFF